Shown below are 5 T cell receptor beta chains from a single sample sequenced in a study of blood T cell repertoires in COVID-19. Some clones are missing from TCRdb's copy, which holds only in-frame ones; the method was immunoSEQ multiplex PCR. The repertoire holds 300,000 to 450,000 clones, with around 84% as singletons. Sequencing used peripheral blood. These receptors were collected from a human donor with acute or convalescent COVID-19. The donor label of this sample is uncertain.

This chain uses TRBV19 with TRBJ2-1; possibly TRBD2 for D (6 bases). The CDR3 has 16 residues. V was shortened by 3 bases and J by 14 bases, with 26 bases between the two germline ends. Germline V gives CDR1 LNHDA, CDR2 SQIVND (reference sequence). The CDR3 region has the DNA TGTGCCAGTAGTATCGGACAATCGATACTGGAGGGTCAGGAGTTCTTC. This codes for CASSIGQSILEGQEFF.

The J gene is TRBJ2-3, the V gene TRBV19, with TRBD2 identical over 7 bases. V was clipped by 7 bases and J by 4 bases; unmatched bases: 8. Germline CDR1 reads LNHDA; CDR2 reads SQIVND (reference sequence). This CDR3 spans 14 amino acids. In nucleotides, the CDR3 is TGTGCCAGTACCCGGTCTACTAGCGCAGATACGCAGTATTTT. This encodes CASTRSTSADTQYF.

The chain recombines TRBV6-2 or TRBV6-3 with TRBJ1-1, with a weak D call TRBD1 (5 bases). Germline CDR1 is MNHEY and CDR2 is SVGEGT. The CDR3 consists of 14 residues. V was shortened by 0 bases and J by 6 bases, with 11 bases between the two germline ends. The CDR3 nucleotides are TGTGCCAGCAGTTACTCAGCCAGGGCTTCTGAAGCTTTCTTT. Protein: CASSYSARASEAFF.

V usage is TRBV6-6 and J usage is TRBJ1-2, with 7 bases lining up with TRBD1. The CDR3 sequence is 15 residues long. Trimming at V came to 5 bases and at J to 5 bases, leaving 11 bases not matched to a gene. CDR1 and CDR2 (germline): MNHNY, SVGAGI (reference sequence). DNA of the CDR3: TGTGCCAGCAGTGGGTACACGGACAGGATATATGGCTACACCTTC. Amino acid sequence: CASSGYTDRIYGYTF.

Points on this clone: Additional DNA sequences in this sample encode the identical CDR3. The chain combines TRBV3-1 (or the pseudogene TRBV3-2) with TRBJ2-3, with TRBD2 matching 7 bases. The CDR3 has 15 amino acids. J lost 1 base, V lost 4 bases, and 5 bases had no gene match. The germline V gene has CDR1 LGHDT and CDR2 YNNKEL (reference sequence). The CDR3 bases are TGTGCCAGCAGCCCTCGACTAGCCCGCACAGATACGCAGTATTTT. Translating it yields CASSPRLARTDTQYF.